A selection of T cell receptor beta chains follows, all from one sample in a study of T cell changes during pregnancy in multiple sclerosis. TCRdb's copy holds only in-frame clones and misses some; the assay was immunoSEQ multiplex PCR. The data show about 36,000 clones, 88% seen once. The starting material was CD4+ T cells from peripheral blood mononuclear cells, obtained in the first trimester of pregnancy. Receptors originate from a female donor with multiple sclerosis, enrolled in a pregnancy study. Both conserved end residues are part of each CDR3. Fields, in order: D gene, V gene, CDR3 length, clone size, J gene, CDR3 protein, CDR3 DNA. A D gene is named only where the DNA matches it firmly. Clone sizes are given selectively: once, few, many, or a class where the clone is expanded.

D gene: .; V gene: TRBV6-6; CDR3 length: 16; clone size: .; J gene: TRBJ1-4; CDR3 protein: CASSYSRGNFNEKLFF; CDR3 DNA: TGTGCCAGCAGTTACTCGAGAGGGAACTTTAATGAAAAACTGTTTTTT
D gene: .; V gene: TRBV7-9; CDR3 length: 15; clone size: .; J gene: TRBJ2-3; CDR3 protein: CASSSSGESLNTQYF; CDR3 DNA: TGTGCCAGCAGCTCCTCGGGGGAGAGCCTAAATACGCAGTATTTT
D gene: TRBD1; V gene: TRBV5-8; CDR3 length: 15; clone size: .; J gene: TRBJ1-1; CDR3 protein: CASKEQGASVTEAFF; CDR3 DNA: TGTGCCAGCAAGGAACAGGGGGCGTCTGTCACTGAAGCTTTCTTT
D gene: TRBD2; V gene: TRBV19; CDR3 length: 15; clone size: .; J gene: TRBJ2-1; CDR3 protein: CASSQTSGYYNEQFF; CDR3 DNA: TGTGCCAGTAGTCAGACTAGCGGCTACTACAATGAGCAGTTCTTC
D gene: TRBD2; V gene: TRBV2; CDR3 length: 14; clone size: .; J gene: TRBJ2-7; CDR3 protein: CASSELRGAYEQYF; CDR3 DNA: TGTGCCAGCAGTGAATTGCGGGGGGCCTACGAGCAGTACTTC
D gene: TRBD2; V gene: TRBV5-1; CDR3 length: 16; clone size: .; J gene: TRBJ2-5; CDR3 protein: CASSLRTSGLGETQYF; CDR3 DNA: TGCGCCAGCAGCTTGAGGACTAGCGGCCTAGGGGAGACCCAGTACTTC
D gene: TRBD2; V gene: TRBV11-3; CDR3 length: 18; clone size: .; J gene: TRBJ2-3; CDR3 protein: CASSLGLAGQTSTDTQYF; CDR3 DNA: TGTGCCAGCAGCTTGGGACTAGCGGGGCAAACTAGCACAGATACGCAGTATTTT
D gene: TRBD2; V gene: TRBV28; CDR3 length: 16; clone size: .; J gene: TRBJ2-1; CDR3 protein: CASSLTSGSSYNEQFF; CDR3 DNA: TGTGCCAGCAGTCTGACTAGCGGGAGCTCCTACAATGAGCAGTTCTTC
D gene: .; V gene: TRBV27; CDR3 length: 15; clone size: .; J gene: TRBJ2-7; CDR3 protein: CASGLTWDRAGEQYF; CDR3 DNA: TGTGCCAGCGGCCTCACATGGGACCGCGCGGGAGAGCAGTACTTC
D gene: TRBD1; V gene: TRBV30; CDR3 length: 14; clone size: .; J gene: TRBJ1-4; CDR3 protein: CAWSVGTGDEKLFF; CDR3 DNA: TGTGCCTGGAGTGTTGGGACAGGGGACGAAAAACTGTTTTTT
D gene: TRBD1; V gene: TRBV27; CDR3 length: 15; clone size: .; J gene: TRBJ1-3; CDR3 protein: CASKQYGTAGNTIYF; CDR3 DNA: TGTGCCAGCAAACAATACGGGACAGCTGGAAACACCATATATTTT
D gene: TRBD1; V gene: TRBV29-1; CDR3 length: 13; clone size: .; J gene: TRBJ2-7; CDR3 protein: CSAETGGSYEQYF; CDR3 DNA: TGCAGCGCCGAGACAGGGGGTTCCTACGAGCAGTACTTC
D gene: .; V gene: TRBV4-1; CDR3 length: 14; clone size: .; J gene: TRBJ2-3; CDR3 protein: CASSQVIALDTQYF; CDR3 DNA: TGCGCCAGCAGCCAAGTTATAGCCTTGGATACGCAGTATTTT
D gene: TRBD2; V gene: TRBV7-8; CDR3 length: 16; clone size: .; J gene: TRBJ2-2; CDR3 protein: CASSPLAGGNTGELFF; CDR3 DNA: TGTGCCAGCTCCCCTTTAGCGGGGGGGAACACCGGGGAGCTGTTTTTT
D gene: .; V gene: TRBV9; CDR3 length: 14; clone size: .; J gene: TRBJ2-7; CDR3 protein: CASSVGQKPHEQYF; CDR3 DNA: TGTGCCAGCAGCGTAGGACAGAAGCCCCACGAGCAGTACTTC
D gene: .; V gene: TRBV30; CDR3 length: 13; clone size: .; J gene: TRBJ1-5; CDR3 protein: CAWSVTRGQPQHF; CDR3 DNA: TGTGCCTGGAGTGTTACCCGGGGGCAGCCCCAGCATTTT
D gene: .; V gene: TRBV7-3; CDR3 length: 14; clone size: .; J gene: TRBJ1-1; CDR3 protein: CASSLQGSDTEAFF; CDR3 DNA: TGTGCCAGCAGCTTACAGGGCAGCGACACTGAAGCTTTCTTT
D gene: TRBD1; V gene: TRBV5-1; CDR3 length: 14; clone size: .; J gene: TRBJ2-7; CDR3 protein: CASSFGTGYDEQYF; CDR3 DNA: TGCGCCAGCAGCTTCGGGACAGGGTACGACGAGCAGTACTTC
D gene: TRBD1; V gene: TRBV23-1; CDR3 length: 13; clone size: .; J gene: TRBJ2-1; CDR3 protein: CASTRTGVNEQFF; CDR3 DNA: TGCGCCAGCACCCGGACAGGGGTCAATGAGCAGTTCTTC
D gene: .; V gene: TRBV5-4; CDR3 length: 12; clone size: .; J gene: TRBJ1-6; CDR3 protein: CASSLGAMALHF; CDR3 DNA: TGTGCCAGCAGCTTGGGAGCCATGGCCCTCCACTTT
D gene: TRBD2; V gene: TRBV5-1; CDR3 length: 16; clone size: .; J gene: TRBJ2-5; CDR3 protein: CASRTGTSGIKETQYF; CDR3 DNA: TGCGCCAGCAGGACCGGGACTAGCGGGATAAAAGAGACCCAGTACTTC
D gene: .; V gene: TRBV18; CDR3 length: 14; clone size: .; J gene: TRBJ2-2; CDR3 protein: CASSPEPNTGELFF; CDR3 DNA: TGTGCCAGCTCACCGGAGCCGAACACCGGGGAGCTGTTTTTT
D gene: .; V gene: TRBV28; CDR3 length: 14; clone size: .; J gene: TRBJ1-5; CDR3 protein: CASRSPGGGQPQHF; CDR3 DNA: TGTGCCAGCAGATCCCCGGGTGGGGGGCAGCCCCAGCATTTT
D gene: .; V gene: TRBV19; CDR3 length: 15; clone size: .; J gene: TRBJ2-2; CDR3 protein: CASSIARGDTGELFF; CDR3 DNA: TGTGCCAGTAGTATTGCCAGGGGGGATACCGGGGAGCTGTTTTTT
D gene: TRBD1; V gene: TRBV5-1; CDR3 length: 14; clone size: .; J gene: TRBJ2-7; CDR3 protein: CASSYAGQVNEQYF; CDR3 DNA: TGCGCCAGCAGCTACGCGGGACAGGTCAACGAGCAGTACTTC
D gene: .; V gene: TRBV29-1; CDR3 length: 13; clone size: few; J gene: TRBJ1-1; CDR3 protein: CSVSVGTVGEAFF; CDR3 DNA: TGCAGCGTATCTGTAGGGACTGTCGGTGAAGCTTTCTTT
D gene: .; V gene: TRBV7-8; CDR3 length: 13; clone size: .; J gene: TRBJ2-1; CDR3 protein: CASSPQALGEQFF; CDR3 DNA: TGTGCCAGCAGCCCACAGGCTTTGGGTGAGCAGTTCTTC
D gene: .; V gene: TRBV10-3; CDR3 length: 16; clone size: .; J gene: TRBJ1-2; CDR3 protein: CAISLDRPPSNYGYTF; CDR3 DNA: TGTGCCATCAGCCTCGACAGGCCCCCTTCTAACTATGGCTACACCTTC
D gene: TRBD1; V gene: TRBV6-4; CDR3 length: 16; clone size: .; J gene: TRBJ2-3; CDR3 protein: CASSRGTGPSTDTQYF; CDR3 DNA: TGTGCCAGCAGTAGGGGGACAGGGCCTAGCACAGATACGCAGTATTTT
D gene: .; V gene: TRBV27; CDR3 length: 14; clone size: .; J gene: TRBJ1-1; CDR3 protein: CASRLGSTHGGAFF; CDR3 DNA: TGTGCCAGCAGATTAGGGTCCACTCACGGGGGGGCTTTCTTT
D gene: .; V gene: TRBV7-3; CDR3 length: 15; clone size: .; J gene: TRBJ2-2; CDR3 protein: CASSTAAAVTGELFF; CDR3 DNA: TGTGCCAGCAGCACAGCGGCGGCAGTCACCGGGGAGCTGTTTTTT
D gene: TRBD1; V gene: TRBV28; CDR3 length: 15; clone size: .; J gene: TRBJ2-5; CDR3 protein: CASSPRDRGQETQYF; CDR3 DNA: TGTGCCAGCAGCCCTCGGGACAGGGGGCAGGAGACCCAGTACTTC
D gene: .; V gene: TRBV5-4; CDR3 length: 14; clone size: once; J gene: TRBJ1-1; CDR3 protein: CASSFSHSNTEAFF; CDR3 DNA: TGTGCCAGCAGCTTTAGCCACTCGAACACTGAAGCTTTCTTT
D gene: .; V gene: TRBV11-2; CDR3 length: 12; clone size: once; J gene: TRBJ2-2; CDR3 protein: CASSLVVGELFF; CDR3 DNA: TGTGCCAGCAGCTTAGTCGTCGGGGAGCTGTTTTTT
D gene: TRBD2; V gene: TRBV19; CDR3 length: 19; clone size: .; J gene: TRBJ2-4; CDR3 protein: CASSFGASGRPMAKNIQYF; CDR3 DNA: TGTGCCAGTAGTTTTGGAGCTAGCGGGAGGCCCATGGCCAAAAACATTCAGTACTTC
D gene: .; V gene: TRBV9; CDR3 length: 14; clone size: .; J gene: TRBJ2-3; CDR3 protein: CASSVAPDIDTQYF; CDR3 DNA: TGTGCCAGCAGCGTAGCCCCGGACATAGATACGCAGTATTTT
D gene: TRBD1; V gene: TRBV9; CDR3 length: 14; clone size: once; J gene: TRBJ2-2; CDR3 protein: CASSVTGDPGELFF; CDR3 DNA: TGTGCCAGCAGCGTAACAGGGGATCCCGGGGAGCTGTTTTTT
D gene: .; V gene: TRBV30; CDR3 length: 13; clone size: .; J gene: TRBJ1-2; CDR3 protein: CAWSVGRGVGYTF; CDR3 DNA: TGTGCCTGGAGTGTGGGTCGGGGGGTCGGCTACACCTTC
D gene: .; V gene: TRBV7-6; CDR3 length: 16; clone size: .; J gene: TRBJ1-4; CDR3 protein: CASSFFGGIVNEKLFF; CDR3 DNA: TGTGCCAGCAGCTTTTTTGGCGGCATCGTTAATGAAAAACTGTTTTTT
D gene: TRBD2; V gene: TRBV5-1; CDR3 length: 15; clone size: .; J gene: TRBJ2-2; CDR3 protein: CASSVLAGDTGELFF; CDR3 DNA: TGCGCCAGCAGCGTACTAGCGGGAGACACCGGGGAGCTGTTTTTT
D gene: TRBD1; V gene: TRBV4-2; CDR3 length: 17; clone size: once; J gene: TRBJ2-4; CDR3 protein: CASSQETGQGIKNIQYF; CDR3 DNA: TGTGCCAGCAGCCAAGAGACAGGGCAGGGCATCAAAAACATTCAGTACTTC
D gene: TRBD1; V gene: TRBV7-6; CDR3 length: 18; clone size: .; J gene: TRBJ1-1; CDR3 protein: CASSRFGTGGRMNTEAFF; CDR3 DNA: TGTGCCAGCAGCCGATTTGGGACAGGGGGACGCATGAACACTGAAGCTTTCTTT
D gene: TRBD2; V gene: TRBV29-1; CDR3 length: 15; clone size: .; J gene: TRBJ2-3; CDR3 protein: CSVELEQGGIYTQYF; CDR3 DNA: TGCAGCGTTGAATTAGAGCAGGGAGGGATTTATACGCAGTATTTT
D gene: TRBD1; V gene: TRBV19; CDR3 length: 15; clone size: .; J gene: TRBJ1-4; CDR3 protein: CASQIPGQGREKLFF; CDR3 DNA: TGTGCCAGTCAAATTCCGGGACAGGGACGAGAAAAACTGTTTTTT
D gene: .; V gene: TRBV6-6; CDR3 length: 12; clone size: .; J gene: TRBJ2-1; CDR3 protein: CASSYVKREQFF; CDR3 DNA: TGTGCCAGCAGTTACGTCAAGAGGGAGCAGTTCTTC
D gene: .; V gene: TRBV18; CDR3 length: 13; clone size: medium-sized; J gene: TRBJ1-1; CDR3 protein: CASSPGGSTEAFF; CDR3 DNA: TGTGCCAGCTCACCAGGGGGCAGCACTGAAGCTTTCTTT
D gene: .; V gene: TRBV6-6; CDR3 length: 13; clone size: .; J gene: TRBJ2-1; CDR3 protein: CASSPPLLDLQFF; CDR3 DNA: TGTGCCAGCAGTCCACCCCTCCTGGACTTACAGTTCTTC
D gene: TRBD1; V gene: TRBV7-2; CDR3 length: 14; clone size: once; J gene: TRBJ2-1; CDR3 protein: CASSRDSSYNEQFF; CDR3 DNA: TGTGCCAGCAGCCGGGACAGCTCCTACAATGAGCAGTTCTTC
D gene: .; V gene: TRBV29-1; CDR3 length: 13; clone size: .; J gene: TRBJ2-1; CDR3 protein: CSTTGKGYNEQFF; CDR3 DNA: TGCAGCACAACAGGGAAGGGTTACAATGAGCAGTTCTTC
D gene: TRBD1; V gene: TRBV5-8; CDR3 length: 14; clone size: .; J gene: TRBJ2-5; CDR3 protein: CASRRTGGDETQYF; CDR3 DNA: TGTGCCAGCAGAAGGACAGGGGGTGACGAGACCCAGTACTTC